The entry that follows covers one T cell receptor beta chain sequence. Its antigen is currently unknown. The CDR3 has 13 residues. V was trimmed by 4 bases and J by 10 bases, leaving 13 bases between them. Germline V gives CDR1 SGHTA, CDR2 FQGNSA. This specimen belongs to a study of cytomegalovirus exposure and HLA in healthy donors. Study findings and constraints: In a later analysis, HLA-C alleles had the fewest associated TCRs, DRB1 alleles the most. The productive fraction for most TCR beta V segments was about 87% or about 30% in an earlier analysis.

Researchers ran the PCR with 60 Vbeta and 13 Jbeta primers. Sequencing used immunoSEQ multiplex PCR; TCRdb keeps in-frame clones, though not all of them. The sample carries roughly 200,000 clones, 80% recorded once. V gene TRBV7-2 combines with J gene TRBJ2-2; D perhaps matches TRBD2 (6 bases). Sequenced sample: PBMCs. The sequence derives from a man aged 40-55 years in good health and CMV-seronegative. CDR3 region: CASSSRRDAELFF. The CDR3 region has the DNA TGTGCCAGCAGCTCTCGGCGGGACGCGGAGCTGTTTTTT.